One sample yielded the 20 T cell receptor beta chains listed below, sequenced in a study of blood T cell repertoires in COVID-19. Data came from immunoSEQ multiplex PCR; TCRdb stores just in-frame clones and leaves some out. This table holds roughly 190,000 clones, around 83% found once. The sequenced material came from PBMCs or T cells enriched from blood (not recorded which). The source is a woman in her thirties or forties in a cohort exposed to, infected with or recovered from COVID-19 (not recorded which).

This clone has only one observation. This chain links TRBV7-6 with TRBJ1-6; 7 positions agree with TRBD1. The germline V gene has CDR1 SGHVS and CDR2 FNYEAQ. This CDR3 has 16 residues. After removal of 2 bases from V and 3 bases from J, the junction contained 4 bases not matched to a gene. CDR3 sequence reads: CASSLTTGVYNSPLHF. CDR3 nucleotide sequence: TGTGCCAGCAGCTTAACCACAGGGGTCTATAATTCACCCCTCCACTTT.

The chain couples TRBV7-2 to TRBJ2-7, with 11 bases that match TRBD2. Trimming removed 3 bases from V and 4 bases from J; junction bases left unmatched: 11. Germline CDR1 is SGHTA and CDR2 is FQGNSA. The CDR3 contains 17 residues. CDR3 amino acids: CASSFGPTSGTAYEQYF. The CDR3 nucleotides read TGTGCCAGCAGCTTCGGGCCGACTAGCGGGACGGCGTACGAGCAGTACTTC.

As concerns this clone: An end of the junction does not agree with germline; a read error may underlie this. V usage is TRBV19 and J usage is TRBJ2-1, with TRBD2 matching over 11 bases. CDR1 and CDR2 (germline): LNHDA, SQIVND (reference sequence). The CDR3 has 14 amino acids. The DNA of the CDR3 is TGTGCCAGTAGGATAGCGGGAGGGCTGAATGAGCAGTTCTTC. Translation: CASRIAGGLNEQFF.

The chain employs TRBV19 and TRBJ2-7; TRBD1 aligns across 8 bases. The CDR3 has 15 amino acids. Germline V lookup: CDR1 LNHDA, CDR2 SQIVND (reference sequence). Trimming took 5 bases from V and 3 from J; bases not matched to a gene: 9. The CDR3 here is CASSVRTGFIYEQYF. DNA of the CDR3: TGTGCCAGTAGTGTAAGGACAGGGTTTATCTACGAGCAGTACTTC.

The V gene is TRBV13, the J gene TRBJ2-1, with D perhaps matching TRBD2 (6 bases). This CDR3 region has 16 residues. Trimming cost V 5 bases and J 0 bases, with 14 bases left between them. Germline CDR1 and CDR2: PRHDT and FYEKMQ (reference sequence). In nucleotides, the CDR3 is TGTGCCAGCAGCGTTTCTAGCGCTAGCTCCTACAATGAGCAGTTCTTC. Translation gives CASSVSSASSYNEQFF.

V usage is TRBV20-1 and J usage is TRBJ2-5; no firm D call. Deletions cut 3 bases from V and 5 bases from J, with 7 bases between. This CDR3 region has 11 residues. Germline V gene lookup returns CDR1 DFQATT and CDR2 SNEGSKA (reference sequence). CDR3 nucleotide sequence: TGCAGTGCTAGCCCTGTGGAGACCCAGTACTTC. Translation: CSASPVETQYF.

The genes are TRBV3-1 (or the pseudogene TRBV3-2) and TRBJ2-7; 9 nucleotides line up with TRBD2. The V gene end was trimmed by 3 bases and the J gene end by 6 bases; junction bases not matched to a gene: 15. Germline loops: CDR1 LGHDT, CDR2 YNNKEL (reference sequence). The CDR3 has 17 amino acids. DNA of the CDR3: TGTGCCAGCAGCCACTCCCCTATTCTAGCGGGATTAACCGAGCAGTACTTC. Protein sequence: CASSHSPILAGLTEQYF.

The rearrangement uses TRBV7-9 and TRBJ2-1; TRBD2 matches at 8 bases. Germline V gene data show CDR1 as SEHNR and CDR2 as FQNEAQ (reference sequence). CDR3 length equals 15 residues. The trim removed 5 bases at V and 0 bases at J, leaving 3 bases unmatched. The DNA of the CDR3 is TGTGCCAGCAGCCCGGGGGGGGGCTCCTACAATGAGCAGTTCTTC. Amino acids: CASSPGGGSYNEQFF. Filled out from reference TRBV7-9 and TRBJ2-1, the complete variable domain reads DTGVSQNPRHKITKRGQNVTFRCDPISEHNRLYWYRQTLGQGPEFLTYFQNEAQLEKSRLLSDRFSAERPKGSFSTLEIQRTEQGDSAMYLCASSPGGGSYNEQFFGPGTRLTVL.

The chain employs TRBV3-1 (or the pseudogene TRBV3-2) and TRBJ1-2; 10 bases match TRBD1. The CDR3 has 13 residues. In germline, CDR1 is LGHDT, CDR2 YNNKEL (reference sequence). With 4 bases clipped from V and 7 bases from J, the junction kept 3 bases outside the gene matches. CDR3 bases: TGTGCCAGCAGCCGGGGACAGGGGATTGGCTACACCTTC. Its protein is CASSRGQGIGYTF.

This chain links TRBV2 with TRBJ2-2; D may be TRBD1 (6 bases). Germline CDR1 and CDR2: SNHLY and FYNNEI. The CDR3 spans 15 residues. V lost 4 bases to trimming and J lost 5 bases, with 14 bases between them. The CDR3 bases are TGTGCCAGCAGTGGACAGGTGGCGCGGACCGGGGAGCTGTTTTTT. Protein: CASSGQVARTGELFF.

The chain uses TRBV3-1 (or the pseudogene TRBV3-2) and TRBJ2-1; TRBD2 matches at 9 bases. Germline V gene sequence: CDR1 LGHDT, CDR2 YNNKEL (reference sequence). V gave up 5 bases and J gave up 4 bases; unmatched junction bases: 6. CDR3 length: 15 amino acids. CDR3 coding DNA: TGTGCCAGCAGCGGCCGACTAGCGGATTACAATGAGCAGTTCTTC. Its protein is CASSGRLADYNEQFF.

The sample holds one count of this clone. This chain's CDR3 is CASSFYTGVTDTQYF. The CDR3 DNA follows: TGTGCCAGCAGTTTCTATACAGGGGTTACGGATACGCAGTATTTT. This chain joins TRBV28 and TRBJ2-3; 7 bases line up with TRBD1. This CDR3 has 15 residues. Germline CDR1 reads MDHEN; CDR2 reads SYDVKM. Losses at the gene ends were 3 bases for V and 6 bases for J; bases not matched to a gene: 9.

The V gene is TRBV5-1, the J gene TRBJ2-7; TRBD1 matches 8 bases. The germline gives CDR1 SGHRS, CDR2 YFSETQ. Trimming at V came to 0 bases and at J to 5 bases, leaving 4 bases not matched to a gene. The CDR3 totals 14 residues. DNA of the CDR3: TGCGCCAGCAGCTTGGGGCAGGGGGCGGACGAGCAGTACTTC. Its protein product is CASSLGQGADEQYF.

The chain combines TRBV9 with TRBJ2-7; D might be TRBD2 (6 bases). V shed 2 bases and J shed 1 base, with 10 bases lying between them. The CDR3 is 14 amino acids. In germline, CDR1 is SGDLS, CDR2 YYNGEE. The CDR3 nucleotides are TGTGCCAGCAGCGTGGAAGGGACTTCCTACGAGCAGTACTTC. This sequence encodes CASSVEGTSYEQYF.

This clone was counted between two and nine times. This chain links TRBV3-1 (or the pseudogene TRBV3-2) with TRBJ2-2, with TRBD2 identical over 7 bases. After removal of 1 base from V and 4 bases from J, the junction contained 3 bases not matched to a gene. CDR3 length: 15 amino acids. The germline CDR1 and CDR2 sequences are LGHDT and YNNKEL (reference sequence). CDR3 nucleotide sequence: TGTGCCAGCAGCCAAGGAGGGAGGGCCACCGGGGAGCTGTTTTTT. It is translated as CASSQGGRATGELFF.

CDR3 DNA sequence: TGTGCCAGCAGCCTGACAGATACGCAGTATTTT. The encoded protein is CASSLTDTQYF. The rearrangement uses TRBV6-5 and TRBJ2-3; D is unclear. Germline V gene data show CDR1 as MNHEY and CDR2 as SVGAGI. The CDR3 loop spans 11 amino acids. Deletions cut 6 bases from V and 3 bases from J, with 4 bases between.

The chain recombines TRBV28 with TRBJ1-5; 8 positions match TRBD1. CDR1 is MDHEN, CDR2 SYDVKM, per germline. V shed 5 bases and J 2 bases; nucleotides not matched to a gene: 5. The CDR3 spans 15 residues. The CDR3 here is CASSGQGIRNQPQHF. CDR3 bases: TGTGCCAGCAGTGGACAGGGAATTCGCAATCAGCCCCAGCATTTT.

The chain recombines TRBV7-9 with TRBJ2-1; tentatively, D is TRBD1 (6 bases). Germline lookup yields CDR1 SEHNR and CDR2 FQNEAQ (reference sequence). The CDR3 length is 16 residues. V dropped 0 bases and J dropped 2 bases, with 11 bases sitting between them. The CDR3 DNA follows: TGTGCCAGCAGCTTAGCTGGGGGCACCACCTACAATGAGCAGTTCTTC. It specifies CASSLAGGTTYNEQFF.

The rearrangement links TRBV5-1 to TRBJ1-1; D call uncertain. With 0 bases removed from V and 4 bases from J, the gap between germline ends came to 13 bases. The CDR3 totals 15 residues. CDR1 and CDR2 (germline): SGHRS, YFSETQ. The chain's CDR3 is CASSLAGVPTTEAFF. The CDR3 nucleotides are TGCGCCAGCAGCTTGGCAGGTGTCCCGACCACTGAAGCTTTCTTT.

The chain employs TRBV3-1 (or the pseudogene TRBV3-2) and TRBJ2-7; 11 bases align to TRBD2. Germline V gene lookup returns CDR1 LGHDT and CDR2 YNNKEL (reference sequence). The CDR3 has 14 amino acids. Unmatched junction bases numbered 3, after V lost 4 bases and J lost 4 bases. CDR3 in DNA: TGTGCCAGCAGCCGACTAGCGGGACGGTACGAGCAGTACTTC. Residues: CASSRLAGRYEQYF.